The clone carrying this TCR beta chain has only a few counts. The antigen is unknown. Using its own MiXCR run on the RT-PCR reads, TCRdb lists one record per CDR3 protein. Among around 480,000 distinct CDR3 sequences listed, approximately 16% were seen once. The data were taken from a study of response to subunit inactivated influenza vaccine. The study, taken as a whole, reports: Each seasonal influenza vaccination, the authors suggested, recruits few new T cells.

The CDR3 length is 19 residues. Deletions cut 1 base from V and 4 bases from J, with 28 bases between. Germline V lookup: CDR1 DFQATT, CDR2 SNEGSKA (reference sequence). The clonotype originates from a man aged 45 to 70 who received an inactivated influenza vaccine. The V gene is TRBV20-1, the J gene TRBJ1-2; tentative D call: TRBD1 (5 bases). Sequenced material: CD4+ T cells sorted from PBMCs, taken around 2 years after vaccination. The CDR3 region has the DNA TGCAGTGCTAGAGCCGTGAAAACCGGGACGTCCGGAAGTGGCTATGGCTACACCTTC. Amino acid sequence: CSARAVKTGTSGSGYGYTF.